These T cell receptor beta chains were read from a single sample in a study of vaccination and CD4 T cells after COVID-19. Their recognized antigens are unknown. TCRdb itself ran the PCR reads through MiXCR, one entry per CDR3 protein. Of roughly 20,000 distinct CDR3 sequences detected, about 46% appear once; the ten largest clones hold about 13%. The starting material was CD4+ T cells from blood, cultured in vitro, obtained about 7 months after SARS-CoV-2 vaccination. Receptors were obtained from a human donor who had recovered from COVID-19. CDR3s include the opening cysteine and the closing phenylalanine or tryptophan.

TRBJ1-1,TRBV10-1,12,CASSEPGGVGLF
TRBJ1-2,TRBV27,16,CASSSTRWTGNYGYTF
TRBJ2-5,TRBV29-1,14,CSVDGQGVAETQYF
TRBJ2-7,TRBV7-9,16,CASSPGQGATRYEQYF
TRBJ2-7,TRBV20-1,13,CSATVGTPYEQYF
TRBJ2-7,TRBV4-2,13,CASSHRGEGEQYF
TRBJ2-3,TRBV20-1,15,CSAKAPGFRADTQYF
TRBJ2-6,TRBV5-6,15,CASSLGLSGANVLTF
TRBJ1-2,TRBV20-1,13,CSASTGGSYGYTF
TRBJ2-1,TRBV7-9,15,CASSLWARRLNEQFF
TRBJ1-2,TRBV6-5,14,CASSYGRDVYGYTF
TRBJ2-3,TRBV7-2,12,CASSLSTDTQYF
TRBJ1-2,TRBV7-8,12,CASSLVGYGYTF
TRBJ2-7,TRBV12-2,15,CASRLGAPGGYEQYF
TRBJ1-5,TRBV15,14,CATSRDSLNQPQHF
TRBJ2-5,TRBV11-2,16,CASSRAPGAAQETQYF
TRBJ1-1,TRBV15,13,CATSSKGNTEAFF
TRBJ2-5,TRBV27,13,CASSLSIGETQYF
TRBJ1-1,TRBV7-9,11,CASTTGQVAFF
TRBJ2-7,TRBV20-1,12,CSAWDSPYEQYF